This entry concerns a single TCR beta chain. TCRdb reanalysed the RT-PCR reads using MiXCR and keeps one entry per CDR3 protein. The data show almost 700,000 distinct CDR3 sequences, over 12% seen once. Trimming cost V 3 bases and J 3 bases; bases outside gene matches: 2. CDR1 and CDR2 (germline): LGHDT, YNNKEL (reference sequence). The CDR3 is made up of 14 amino acids. Sequencing was done on a sample of memory CD4+ T cells from blood. The rearrangement uses TRBV3-1 and TRBJ1-5; 7 nucleotides line up with TRBD1. The clonotype was recovered from a female donor in good health, serving as a healthy control. CDR3 loop: CASSQGQPNQPQHF. The CDR3 DNA sequence: TGTGCCAGCAGCCAGGGACAGCCCAATCAGCCCCAGCATTTT.